The T cell receptor (beta chain) under discussion was sequenced for a study of a mutant IDH1 vaccine in newly diagnosed glioma. Whole-study context: Most had both radiotherapy and temozolomide beforehand; others had only one. Scheduled at week 35, visit V12 preceded visit V13, held at week 47.

Time point given: week 35, safety follow-up. Vaccination comprised doses that each held 300 ug of mutant IDH1 20-mer peptide, plus topical imiquimod. Eight vaccinations were given in weeks 1, 3, 5, 7, 11, 15, 19 and 23. Those who donated had recent WHO grade 3 or 4 IDH1-mutant, ATRX-lost astrocytomas. CDR3 length: 13 residues. V lost 0 bases and J lost 7, with 10 bases in between. In germline, CDR1 is SGHVS, CDR2 FQNEAQ. Sequencing used immunoSEQ multiplex PCR; TCRdb keeps in-frame clones, though not all of them. The table records about 30,000 clones, 81% of them present only once. This clone was recorded only once. Its specificity is unknown.

The gene calls are TRBV7-8 and TRBJ2-7; D ambiguous. The TCR originated in a young man with glioma. The sequenced sample was PBMCs, obtained from a glioma patient whose treatment included an IDH1 peptide vaccine. DNA for the CDR3: TGTGCCAGCAGCTTAGCAAAGAGAGCGGAGCAGTACTTC. Protein: CASSLAKRAEQYF. The whole variable domain, remainder taken from reference TRBV7-8 and TRBJ2-7, is GAGVSQSPRYKVAKRGQDVALRCDPISGHVSLFWYQQALGQGPEFLTYFQNEAQLDKSGLPSDRFFAERPEGSVSTLKIQRTQQEDSAVYLCASSLAKRAEQYFGPGTRLTVT.